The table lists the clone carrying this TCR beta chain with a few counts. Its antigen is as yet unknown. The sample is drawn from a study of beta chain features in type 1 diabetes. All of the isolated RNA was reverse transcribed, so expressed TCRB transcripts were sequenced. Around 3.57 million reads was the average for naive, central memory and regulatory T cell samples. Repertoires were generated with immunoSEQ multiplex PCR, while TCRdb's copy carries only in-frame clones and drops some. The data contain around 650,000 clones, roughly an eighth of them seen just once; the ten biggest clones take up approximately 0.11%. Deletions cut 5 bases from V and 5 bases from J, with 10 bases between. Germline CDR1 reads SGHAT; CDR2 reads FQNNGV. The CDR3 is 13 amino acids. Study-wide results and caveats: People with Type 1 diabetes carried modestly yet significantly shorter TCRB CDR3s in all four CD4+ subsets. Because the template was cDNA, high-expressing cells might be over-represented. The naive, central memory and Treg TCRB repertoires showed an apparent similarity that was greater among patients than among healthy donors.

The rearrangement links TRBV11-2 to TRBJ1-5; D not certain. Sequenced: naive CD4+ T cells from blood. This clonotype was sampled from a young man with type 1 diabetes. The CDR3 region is CASSPNRDQPQHF. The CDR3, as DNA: TGTGCCAGCAGCCCGAACCGAGATCAGCCCCAGCATTTT.